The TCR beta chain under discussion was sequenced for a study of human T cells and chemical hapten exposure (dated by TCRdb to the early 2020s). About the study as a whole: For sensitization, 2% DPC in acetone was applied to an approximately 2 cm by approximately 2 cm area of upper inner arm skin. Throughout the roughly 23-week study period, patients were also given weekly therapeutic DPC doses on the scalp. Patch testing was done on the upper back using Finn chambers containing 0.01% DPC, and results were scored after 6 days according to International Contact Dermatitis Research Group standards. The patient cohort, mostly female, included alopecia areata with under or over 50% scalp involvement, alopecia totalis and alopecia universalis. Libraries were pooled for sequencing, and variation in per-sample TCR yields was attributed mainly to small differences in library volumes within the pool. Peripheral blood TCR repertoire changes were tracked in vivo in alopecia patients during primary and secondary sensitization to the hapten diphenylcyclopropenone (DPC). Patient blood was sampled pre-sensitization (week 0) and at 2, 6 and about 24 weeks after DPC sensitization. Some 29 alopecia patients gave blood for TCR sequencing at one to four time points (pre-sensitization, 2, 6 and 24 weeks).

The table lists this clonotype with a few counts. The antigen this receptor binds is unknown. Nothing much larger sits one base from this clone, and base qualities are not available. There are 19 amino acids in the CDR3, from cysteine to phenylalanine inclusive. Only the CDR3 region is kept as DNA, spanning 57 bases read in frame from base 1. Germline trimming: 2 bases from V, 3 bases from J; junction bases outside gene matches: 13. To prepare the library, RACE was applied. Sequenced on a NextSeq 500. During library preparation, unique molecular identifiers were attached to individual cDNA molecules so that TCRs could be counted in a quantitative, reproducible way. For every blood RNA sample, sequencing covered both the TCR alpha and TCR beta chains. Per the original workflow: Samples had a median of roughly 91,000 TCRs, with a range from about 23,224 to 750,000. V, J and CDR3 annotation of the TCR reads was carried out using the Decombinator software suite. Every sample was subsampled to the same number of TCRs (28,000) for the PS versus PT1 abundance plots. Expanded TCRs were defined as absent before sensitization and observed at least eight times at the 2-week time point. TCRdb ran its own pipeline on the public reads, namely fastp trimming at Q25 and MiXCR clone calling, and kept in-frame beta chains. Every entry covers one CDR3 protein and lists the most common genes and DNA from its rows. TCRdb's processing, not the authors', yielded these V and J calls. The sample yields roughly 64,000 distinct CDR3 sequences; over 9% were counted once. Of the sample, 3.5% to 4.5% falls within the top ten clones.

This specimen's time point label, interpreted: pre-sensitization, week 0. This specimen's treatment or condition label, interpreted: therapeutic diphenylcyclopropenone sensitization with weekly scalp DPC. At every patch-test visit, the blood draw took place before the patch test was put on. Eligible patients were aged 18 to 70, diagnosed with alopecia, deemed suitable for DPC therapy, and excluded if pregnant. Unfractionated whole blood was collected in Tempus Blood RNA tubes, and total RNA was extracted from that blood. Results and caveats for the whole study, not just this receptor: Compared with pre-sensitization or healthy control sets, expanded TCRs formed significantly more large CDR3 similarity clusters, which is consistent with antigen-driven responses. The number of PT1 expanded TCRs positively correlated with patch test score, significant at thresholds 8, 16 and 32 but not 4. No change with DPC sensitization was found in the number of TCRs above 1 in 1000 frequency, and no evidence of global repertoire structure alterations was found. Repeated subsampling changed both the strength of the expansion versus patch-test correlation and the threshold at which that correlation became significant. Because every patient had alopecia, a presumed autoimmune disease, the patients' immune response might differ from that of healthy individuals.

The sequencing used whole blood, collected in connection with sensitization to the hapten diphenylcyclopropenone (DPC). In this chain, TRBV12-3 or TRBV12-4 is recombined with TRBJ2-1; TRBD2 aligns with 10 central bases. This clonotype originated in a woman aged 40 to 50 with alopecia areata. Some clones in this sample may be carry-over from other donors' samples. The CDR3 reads CASSLKTPLLAGGYNEQFF. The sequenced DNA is TGTGCCAGCAGTTTAAAGACCCCACTATTAGCGGGGGGCTACAATGAGCAGTTCTTC.